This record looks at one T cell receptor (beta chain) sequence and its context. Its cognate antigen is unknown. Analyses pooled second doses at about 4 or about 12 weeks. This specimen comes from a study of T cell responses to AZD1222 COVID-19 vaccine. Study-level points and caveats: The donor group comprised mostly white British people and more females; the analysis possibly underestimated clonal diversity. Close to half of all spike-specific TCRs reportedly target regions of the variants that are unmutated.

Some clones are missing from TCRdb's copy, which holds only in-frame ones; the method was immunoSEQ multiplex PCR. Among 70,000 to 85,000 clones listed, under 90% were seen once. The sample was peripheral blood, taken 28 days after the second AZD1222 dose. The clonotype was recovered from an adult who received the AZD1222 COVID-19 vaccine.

The CDR3 coding sequence is TGTGCCAGCAGCCAGGGGACAGCTTCATATTTT. It translates to CASSQGTASYF. V is TRBV7-9 and J is TRBJ1-3; TRBD1 matches at 7 bases. The CDR3 runs 11 residues. The germline CDR1 and CDR2 sequences are SEHNR and FQNEAQ (reference sequence). Unmatched junction bases numbered 7, after V lost 5 bases and J lost 15 bases.